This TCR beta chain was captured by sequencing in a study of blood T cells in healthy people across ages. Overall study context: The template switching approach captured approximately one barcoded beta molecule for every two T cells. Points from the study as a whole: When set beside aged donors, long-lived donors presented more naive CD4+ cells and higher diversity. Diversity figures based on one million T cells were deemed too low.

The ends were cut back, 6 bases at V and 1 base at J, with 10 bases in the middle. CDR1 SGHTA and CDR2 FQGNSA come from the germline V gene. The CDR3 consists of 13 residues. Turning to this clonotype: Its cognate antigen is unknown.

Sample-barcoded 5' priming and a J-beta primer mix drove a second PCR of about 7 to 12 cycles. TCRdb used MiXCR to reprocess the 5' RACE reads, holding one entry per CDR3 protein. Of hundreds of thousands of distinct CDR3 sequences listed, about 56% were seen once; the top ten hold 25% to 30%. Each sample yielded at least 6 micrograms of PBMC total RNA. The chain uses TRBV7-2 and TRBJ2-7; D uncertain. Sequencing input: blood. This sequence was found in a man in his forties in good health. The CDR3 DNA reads TGTGCCAGCAGTTTTACACCGTCCTACGAGCAGTACTTC. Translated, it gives CASSFTPSYEQYF. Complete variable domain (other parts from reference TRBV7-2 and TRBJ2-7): GAGVSQSPSNKVTEKGKDVELRCDPISGHTALYWYRQSLGQGLEFLIYFQGNSAPDKSGLPSDRFSAERTGGSVSTLTIQRTQQEDSAVYLCASSFTPSYEQYFGPGTRLTVT.